Below, 12 T cell receptor beta chains from the same sample are listed, as sequenced in a study of T-cell reconstitution after alpha-beta-depleted transplantation in children. Unique molecular identifiers were used to barcode this TCRbeta library. Each CDR3 protein gets one entry after TCRdb re-called the PCR reads with MiXCR. The sample has 500,000 to 750,000 distinct CDR3 sequences, 10% to 15% seen once. Sequenced material: PBMCs, mostly from graft donor cells, taken 360 days after TCRalphabeta/CD19-depleted stem cell transplant. The receptors shown here come from a male patient younger than 18 who had a stem cell transplant for acute myeloid leukemia, so the T cells may come from the graft donor.

The table lists this clonotype with a few counts. The chain links TRBV29-1 to TRBJ1-5, with D perhaps TRBD1 (6 bases). CDR1 is SQVTM, CDR2 ANQGSEA, per germline. This CDR3 is 13 amino acids long. Trimming took off 5 bases at V and 5 bases at J, with 13 bases between the two ends. Here the CDR3 DNA reads TGCAGCGTTCGGACCGACAGGTATCAGCCCCAGCATTTT. Its translation: CSVRTDRYQPQHF.

This clonotype was counted a few times. The chain employs TRBV12-3 or TRBV12-4 and TRBJ2-1, with D possibly being TRBD2 (6 bases). Trimming stripped 6 bases from V and 8 bases from J, with 14 bases between. The CDR3 extends over 13 amino acids. The CDR3 DNA reads TGTGCCAGCAGGGACCCAGGGAGGTATGAGCAGTTCTTC. Its protein product is CASRDPGRYEQFF.

This clonotype was found many times. This rearrangement joins TRBV12-3 or TRBV12-4 to TRBJ2-7, with D maybe TRBD2 (6 bases). V lost 2 bases and J 3 bases, leaving 14 bases between the germline ends. CDR3 length: 15 residues. The CDR3 spells CASSLRSGLSYEQYF. In DNA form, the CDR3 reads TGTGCCAGCAGTTTAAGAAGCGGGCTAAGCTACGAGCAGTACTTC.

This clonotype was detected a few times. The V call is TRBV20-1, the J call TRBJ2-1, with D perhaps TRBD2 (6 bases). This CDR3 contains 14 residues. Germline CDR1 reads DFQATT; CDR2 reads SNEGSKA (reference sequence). V was cut by 4 bases and J by 5 bases, with 15 bases left in between. The CDR3 nucleotides read TGCAGTGCTATCTCCACTAGCTTTCACAATGAGCAGTTCTTC. This encodes CSAISTSFHNEQFF.

The rearrangement uses TRBV28 and TRBJ2-7, with 9 bases identical to TRBD2. Germline V CDR1 and CDR2: MDHEN, SYDVKM. The ends lost 4 bases at V and 3 bases at J; junction bases unmatched: 7. The CDR3 has 15 residues. The CDR3 DNA sequence: TGTGCCAGCAGTTCCTTGACTAGCGGAATCTACGAGCAGTACTTC. Its translation: CASSSLTSGIYEQYF.

This clonotype was counted only a few times. The chain combines TRBV20-1 with TRBJ2-1; D gene unclear. This CDR3 comprises 15 residues. The germline V gene has CDR1 DFQATT and CDR2 SNEGSKA (reference sequence). Trimming cost V 2 bases and J 1 base, with 12 bases left between them. DNA for the CDR3: TGCAGTGCTAGACGTCTGGTGGGGTCCTACAATGAGCAGTTCTTC. Translating it yields CSARRLVGSYNEQFF.

V gene TRBV4-3 combines with J gene TRBJ2-1, with 7 nucleotides matching TRBD2. The germline CDR1 and CDR2 sequences are LGHNA and YSLEER. With V trimmed by 4 bases and J by 8 bases, 11 bases remained unmatched. The CDR3 contains 15 residues. In DNA form, the CDR3 reads TGCGCCAGCAGCCTTGCCGCGGGAGTCTTGGATGAGCAGTTCTTC. It encodes CASSLAAGVLDEQFF.

The J gene is TRBJ2-2, the V gene TRBV19; TRBD2 aligns across 7 bases. The CDR3 covers 13 residues. The germline gives CDR1 LNHDA, CDR2 SQIVND (reference sequence). The V gene end was trimmed by 7 bases and the J gene end by 6 bases; junction bases not matched to a gene: 5. The chain's CDR3 is CASTSREAGELFF. The CDR3 DNA is TGTGCCAGTACCTCTCGGGAGGCCGGGGAGCTGTTTTTT.

This clonotype has ten or more counts. The V and J genes are TRBV29-1 and TRBJ2-1; 9 bases line up with TRBD2. V lost 2 bases to trimming and J lost 4 bases; unmatched junction nucleotides: 0. Per germline, CDR1 SQVTM and CDR2 ANQGSEA. The CDR3 extends over 13 amino acids. CDR3 coding DNA: TGCAGCGTTGAACTAGCGGGATACAATGAGCAGTTCTTC. Protein: CSVELAGYNEQFF.

The chain recombines TRBV20-1 with TRBJ2-3; a weak D match, TRBD1 (6 bases). Trimming cost V 5 bases and J 0 bases, with 9 bases left between them. Germline CDR1 reads DFQATT; CDR2 reads SNEGSKA (reference sequence). This CDR3 spans 13 amino acids. The CDR3 DNA reads as TGCAGTGCTGGGGGCCTTAGCACAGATACGCAGTATTTT. It codes for CSAGGLSTDTQYF.

The rearrangement joins TRBV28 to TRBJ1-3; D is undetermined. CDR1 and CDR2 (germline): MDHEN, SYDVKM. There are 13 residues in the CDR3. With 8 bases removed from V and 2 bases from J, the gap between germline ends came to 10 bases. Written as DNA, the CDR3 is TGTGCCAGCGGCCTAACACCTGGAAACACCATATATTTT. As protein: CASGLTPGNTIYF.

This clonotype was seen ten or more times. The chain links TRBV12-3 or TRBV12-4 to TRBJ2-1; D unresolved. This CDR3 region has 14 residues. V lost 7 bases and J lost 6, with 16 bases in between. The CDR3 reads CASTADELPNEQFF. In DNA form, the CDR3 reads TGTGCCAGCACCGCCGACGAACTCCCCAATGAGCAGTTCTTC.